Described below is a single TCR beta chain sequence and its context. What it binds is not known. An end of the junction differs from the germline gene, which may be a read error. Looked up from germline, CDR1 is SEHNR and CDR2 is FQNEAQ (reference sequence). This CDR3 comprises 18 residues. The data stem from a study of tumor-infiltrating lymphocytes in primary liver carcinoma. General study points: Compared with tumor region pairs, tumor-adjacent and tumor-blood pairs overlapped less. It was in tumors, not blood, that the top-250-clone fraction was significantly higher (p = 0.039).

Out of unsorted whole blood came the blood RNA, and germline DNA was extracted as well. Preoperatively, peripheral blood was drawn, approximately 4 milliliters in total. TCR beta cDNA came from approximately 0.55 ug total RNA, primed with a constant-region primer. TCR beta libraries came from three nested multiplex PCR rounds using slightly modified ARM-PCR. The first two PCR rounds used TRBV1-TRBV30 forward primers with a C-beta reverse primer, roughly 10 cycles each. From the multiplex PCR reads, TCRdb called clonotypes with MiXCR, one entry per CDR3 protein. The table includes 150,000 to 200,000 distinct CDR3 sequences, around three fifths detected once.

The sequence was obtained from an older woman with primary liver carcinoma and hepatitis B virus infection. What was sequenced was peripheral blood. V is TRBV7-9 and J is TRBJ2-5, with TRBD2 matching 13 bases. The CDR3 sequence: CASCFLRTSGSRGETQYF. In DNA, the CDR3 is TGTGCCAGCTGCTTTTTGAGGACTAGCGGGAGCAGGGGAGAGACCCAGTACTTC. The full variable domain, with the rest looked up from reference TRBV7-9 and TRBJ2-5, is DTGVSQNPRHKITKRGQNVTFRCDPISEHNRLYWYRQTLGQGPEFLTYFQNEAQLEKSRLLSDRFSAERPKGSFSTLEIQRTEQGDSAMYLCASCFLRTSGSRGETQYFGPGTRLLVL.